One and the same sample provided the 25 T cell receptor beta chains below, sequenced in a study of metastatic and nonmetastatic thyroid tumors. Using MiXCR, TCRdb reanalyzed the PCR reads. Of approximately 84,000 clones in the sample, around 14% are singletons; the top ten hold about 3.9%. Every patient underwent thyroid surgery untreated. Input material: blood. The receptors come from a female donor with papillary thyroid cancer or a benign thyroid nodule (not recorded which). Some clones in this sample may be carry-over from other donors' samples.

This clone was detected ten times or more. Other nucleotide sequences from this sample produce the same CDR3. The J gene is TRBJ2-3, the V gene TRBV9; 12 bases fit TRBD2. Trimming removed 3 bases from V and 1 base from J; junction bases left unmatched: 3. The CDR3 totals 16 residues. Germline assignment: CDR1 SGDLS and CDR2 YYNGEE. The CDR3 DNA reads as TGTGCCAGCAGCGGCGGGACTAGCGGGCGCACAGATACGCAGTATTTT. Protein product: CASSGGTSGRTDTQYF.

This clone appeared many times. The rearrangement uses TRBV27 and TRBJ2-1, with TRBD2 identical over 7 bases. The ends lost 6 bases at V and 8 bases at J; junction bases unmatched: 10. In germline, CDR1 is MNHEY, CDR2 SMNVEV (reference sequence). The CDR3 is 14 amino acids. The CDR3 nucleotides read TGTGCCAGCAGGCCGGGACCGGGGGGTTATGAGCAGTTCTTC. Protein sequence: CASRPGPGGYEQFF.

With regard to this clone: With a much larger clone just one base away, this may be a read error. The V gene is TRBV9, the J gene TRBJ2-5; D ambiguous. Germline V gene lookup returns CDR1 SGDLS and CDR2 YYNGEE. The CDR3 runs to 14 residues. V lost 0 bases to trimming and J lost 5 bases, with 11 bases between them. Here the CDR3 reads CASSVEGIGETQYF. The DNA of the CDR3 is TGTGCCAGCAGCGTAGAGGGTATTGGGGAGACCCAGTACTTC.

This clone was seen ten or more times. This chain's CDR3 is CAWSCSGANVLTF. The CDR3 nucleotides read TGTGCCTGGAGCTGCTCTGGGGCCAACGTCCTGACTTTC. The chain is built from TRBV30 and TRBJ2-6; no reliable D call. Germline CDR1 is GTSNPN and CDR2 is SVGIG (reference sequence). The CDR3 totals 13 residues. With 3 bases removed from V and 0 bases from J, the gap between germline ends came to 3 bases. Filled out from reference TRBV30 and TRBJ2-6, the complete variable domain reads SQTIHQWPATLVQPVGSPLSLECTVEGTSNPNLYWYRQAAGRGLQLLFYSVGIGQISSEVPQNLSASRPQDRQFILSSKKLLLSDSGFYLCAWSCSGANVLTFGAGSRLTVL.

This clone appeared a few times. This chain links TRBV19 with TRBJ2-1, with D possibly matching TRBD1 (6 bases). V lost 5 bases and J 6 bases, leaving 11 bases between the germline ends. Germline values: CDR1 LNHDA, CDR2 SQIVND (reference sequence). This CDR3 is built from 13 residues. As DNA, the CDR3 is TGTGCCAGTAGTGTAACAGGGTTCAATGAGCAGTTCTTC. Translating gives CASSVTGFNEQFF.

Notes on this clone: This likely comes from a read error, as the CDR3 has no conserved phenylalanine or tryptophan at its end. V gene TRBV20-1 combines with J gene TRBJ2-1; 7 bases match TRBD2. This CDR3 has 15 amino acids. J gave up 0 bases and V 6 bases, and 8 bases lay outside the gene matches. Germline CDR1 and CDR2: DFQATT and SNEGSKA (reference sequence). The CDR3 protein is CSATRAGNSYNEQFL. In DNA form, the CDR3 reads TGCAGTGCCACGCGAGCGGGGAACTCCTACAATGAGCAGTTCCTC.

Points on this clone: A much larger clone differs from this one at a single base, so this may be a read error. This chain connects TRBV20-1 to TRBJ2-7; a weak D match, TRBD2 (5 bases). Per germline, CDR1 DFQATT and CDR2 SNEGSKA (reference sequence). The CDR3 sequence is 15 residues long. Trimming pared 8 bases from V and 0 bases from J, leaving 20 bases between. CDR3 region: CSSPEAGGSSYEQYF. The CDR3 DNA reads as TGCAGTTCCCCGGAGGCGGGTGGGAGCTCCTACGAGCAGTACTTC.

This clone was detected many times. The CDR3 DNA reads TGTGCCAGCAGTGAAAACGGGGTGGCCTACGAGCAGTACTTC. Its translation is CASSENGVAYEQYF. This sequence joins TRBV2 and TRBJ2-7; perhaps TRBD2 as D (5 bases). Trimming stripped 2 bases from V and 2 bases from J, with 10 bases between. The CDR3 runs to 14 residues. In germline, CDR1 is SNHLY, CDR2 FYNNEI.

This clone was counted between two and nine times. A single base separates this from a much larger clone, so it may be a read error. In DNA form, the CDR3 reads TGCAGTGCTAGAGATTGTGACAACCAATACGAGCAGTACTTC. It encodes CSARDCDNQYEQYF. This chain uses TRBV20-1 with TRBJ2-7; the D is unclear. The germline V gene has CDR1 DFQATT and CDR2 SNEGSKA (reference sequence). The CDR3 sequence is 14 residues long. Trimming removed 0 bases at V and 4 bases at J, with 13 bases between.

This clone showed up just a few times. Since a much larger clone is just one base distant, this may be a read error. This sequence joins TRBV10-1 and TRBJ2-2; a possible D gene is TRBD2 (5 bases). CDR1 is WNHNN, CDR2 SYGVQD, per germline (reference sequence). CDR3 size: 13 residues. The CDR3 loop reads CASSGTTSGEMFF. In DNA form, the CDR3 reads TGCGCCAGCAGTGGTACAACCTCCGGGGAGATGTTTTTT.

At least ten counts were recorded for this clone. The CDR3 sequence is CSVETQVYNEQFF. The CDR3 region has the DNA TGCAGCGTTGAAACCCAGGTTTACAATGAGCAGTTCTTC. The chain links TRBV29-1 to TRBJ2-1; D is unclear. CDR3 length equals 13 residues. Trimming stripped 2 bases from V and 4 bases from J, with 9 bases between. Looked up from germline, CDR1 is SQVTM and CDR2 is ANQGSEA.

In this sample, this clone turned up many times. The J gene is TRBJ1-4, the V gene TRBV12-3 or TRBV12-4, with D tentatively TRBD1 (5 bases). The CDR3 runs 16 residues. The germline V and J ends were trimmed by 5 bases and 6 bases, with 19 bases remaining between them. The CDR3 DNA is TGTGCCAGCAGTGGGTTAAGGGGAAGCGGAGATGAAAAACTGTTTTTT. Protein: CASSGLRGSGDEKLFF.

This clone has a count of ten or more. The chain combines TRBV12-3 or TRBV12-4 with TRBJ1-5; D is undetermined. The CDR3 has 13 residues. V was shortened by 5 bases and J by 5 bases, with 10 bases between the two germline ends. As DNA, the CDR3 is TGTGCCAGCAGTCCGGGTTCGTATCAGCCCCAGCATTTT. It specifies CASSPGSYQPQHF.

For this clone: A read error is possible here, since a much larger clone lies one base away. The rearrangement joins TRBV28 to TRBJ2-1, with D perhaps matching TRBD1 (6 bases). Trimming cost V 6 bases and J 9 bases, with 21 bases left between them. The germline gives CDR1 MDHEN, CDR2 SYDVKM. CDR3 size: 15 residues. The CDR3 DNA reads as TGTGCCAGCAGAAATGGAAACAGGGTCATGGGTGAGCAGTTCTTC. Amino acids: CASRNGNRVMGEQFF.

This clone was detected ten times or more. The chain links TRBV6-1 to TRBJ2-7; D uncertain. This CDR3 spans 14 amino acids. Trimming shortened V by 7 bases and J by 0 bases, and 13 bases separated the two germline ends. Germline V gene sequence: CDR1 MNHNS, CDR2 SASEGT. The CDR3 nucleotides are TGTGCCAGCAAGCTGGACGGTTCCTCCTACGAGCAGTACTTC. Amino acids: CASKLDGSSYEQYF.

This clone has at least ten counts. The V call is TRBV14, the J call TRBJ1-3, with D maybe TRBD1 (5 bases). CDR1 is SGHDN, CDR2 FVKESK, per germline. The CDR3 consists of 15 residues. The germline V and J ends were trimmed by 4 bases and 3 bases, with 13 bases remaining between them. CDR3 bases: TGTGCCAGCAGCCCAATTGGGGGAAGTGGAAACACCATATATTTT. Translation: CASSPIGGSGNTIYF.

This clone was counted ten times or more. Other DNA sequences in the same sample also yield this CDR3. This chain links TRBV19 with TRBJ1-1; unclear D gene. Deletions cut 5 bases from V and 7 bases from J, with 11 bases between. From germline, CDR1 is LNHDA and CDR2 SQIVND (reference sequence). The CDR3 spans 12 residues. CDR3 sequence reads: CASSFNYHEAFF. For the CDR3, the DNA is TGTGCCAGTAGTTTCAACTACCATGAAGCTTTCTTT.

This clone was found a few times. CDR3 bases: TGTGCCACCAGCAGAGGGAGGGTCAGGGGCGAATATACGCAGTATTTT. It yields the protein CATSRGRVRGEYTQYF. V usage is TRBV15 and J usage is TRBJ2-3; the D gene could be TRBD1 or TRBD2 (6 bases each). This CDR3 is 16 amino acids long. The germline V gene encodes CDR1 LNHNV and CDR2 YYDKDF (reference sequence). Trimming stripped 1 base from V and 7 bases from J, with 18 bases between.

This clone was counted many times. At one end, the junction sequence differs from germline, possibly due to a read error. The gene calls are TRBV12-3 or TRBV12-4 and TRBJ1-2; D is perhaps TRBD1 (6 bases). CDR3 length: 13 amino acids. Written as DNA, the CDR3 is TGTGCCAGCAGTTTAGACGGGGACACGGGCTACGCCTTC. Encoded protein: CASSLDGDTGYAF.

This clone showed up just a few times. This CDR3 reads CASSPRLAGDPTDTQYF. DNA of the CDR3: TGTGCCAGCTCACCACGACTAGCGGGTGATCCCACAGATACGCAGTATTTT. The chain carries TRBV18 and TRBJ2-3, with 10 nucleotides matching TRBD2. The V gene's germline CDR1 is KGHSH and CDR2 LQKENI. V shed 1 base, J shed 2 bases, and the junction held 6 bases outside the gene matches. The CDR3 length is 17 residues.

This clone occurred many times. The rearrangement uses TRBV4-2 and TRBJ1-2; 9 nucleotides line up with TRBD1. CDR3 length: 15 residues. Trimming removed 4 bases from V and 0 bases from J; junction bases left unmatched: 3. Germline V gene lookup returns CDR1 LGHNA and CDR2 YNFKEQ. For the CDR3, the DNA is TGTGCCAGCAGCCCGGGGACAGGGACTAACTATGGCTACACCTTC. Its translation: CASSPGTGTNYGYTF.

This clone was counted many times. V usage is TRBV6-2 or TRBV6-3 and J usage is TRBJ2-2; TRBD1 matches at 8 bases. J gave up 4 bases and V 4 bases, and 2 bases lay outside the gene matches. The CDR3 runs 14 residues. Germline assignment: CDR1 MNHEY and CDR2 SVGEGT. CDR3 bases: TGTGCCAGCAGTTGGGACAGGCTCACCGGGGAGCTGTTTTTT. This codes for CASSWDRLTGELFF.

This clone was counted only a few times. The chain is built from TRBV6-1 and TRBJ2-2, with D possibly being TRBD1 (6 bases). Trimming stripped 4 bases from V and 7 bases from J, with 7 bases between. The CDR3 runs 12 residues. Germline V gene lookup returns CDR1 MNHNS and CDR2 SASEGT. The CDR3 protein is CASSGTVGELFF. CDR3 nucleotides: TGTGCCAGCAGTGGGACAGTCGGGGAGCTGTTTTTT.

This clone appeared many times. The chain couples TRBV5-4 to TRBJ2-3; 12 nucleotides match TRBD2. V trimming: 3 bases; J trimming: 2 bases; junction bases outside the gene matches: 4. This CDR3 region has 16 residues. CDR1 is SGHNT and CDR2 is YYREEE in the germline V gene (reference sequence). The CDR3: CASSSLAGGSTDTQYF. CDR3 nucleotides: TGTGCCAGCAGCTCCCTAGCGGGGGGGTCCACAGATACGCAGTATTTT. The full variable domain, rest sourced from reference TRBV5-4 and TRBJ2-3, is ETGVTQSPTHLIKTRGQQVTLRCSSQSGHNTVSWYQQALGQGPQFIFQYYREEENGRGNFPPRFSGLQFPNYSSELNVNALELDDSALYLCASSSLAGGSTDTQYFGPGTRLTVL.

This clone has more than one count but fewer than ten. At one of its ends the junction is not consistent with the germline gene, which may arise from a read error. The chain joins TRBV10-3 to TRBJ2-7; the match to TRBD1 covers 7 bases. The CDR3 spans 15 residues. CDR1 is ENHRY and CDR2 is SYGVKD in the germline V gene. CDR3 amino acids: CSIGLGTVISYEQYF. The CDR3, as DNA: TGTTCCATCGGACTCGGGACAGTGATCTCCTACGAGCAGTACTTC.